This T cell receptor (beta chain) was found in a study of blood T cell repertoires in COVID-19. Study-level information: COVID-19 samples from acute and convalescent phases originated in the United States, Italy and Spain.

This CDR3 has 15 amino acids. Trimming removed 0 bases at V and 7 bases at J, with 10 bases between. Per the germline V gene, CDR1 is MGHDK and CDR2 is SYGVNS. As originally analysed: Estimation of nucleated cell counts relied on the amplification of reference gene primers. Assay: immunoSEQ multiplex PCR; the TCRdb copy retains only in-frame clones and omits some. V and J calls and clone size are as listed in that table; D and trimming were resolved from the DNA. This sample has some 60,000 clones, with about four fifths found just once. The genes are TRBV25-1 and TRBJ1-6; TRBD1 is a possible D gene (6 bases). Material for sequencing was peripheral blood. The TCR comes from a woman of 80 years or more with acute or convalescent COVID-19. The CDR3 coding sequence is TGTGCCAGCAGTGAATATGGGGGCTGGAATTCACCCCTCCACTTT. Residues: CASSEYGGWNSPLHF.